Listed below are T cell receptor beta chains from one sample, sequenced in a study of blood T cell repertoires in COVID-19. The assay was immunoSEQ multiplex PCR, and TCRdb's table has in-frame clones only and misses some. The sample includes over 85,000 clones, 75% to 85% of them seen just once. The specimen was peripheral blood. These TCRs come from a woman aged 60-75 years with acute or convalescent COVID-19. CDR3s include the opening cysteine and the closing phenylalanine or tryptophan. The D gene is left open where the match is weak. Size is stated for part of the rows, as once, few or many counts, or as a class when the clone is expanded.

cdr3_nt: TGCGCCAGCAGGTCTACAGGGGTTGGGACTGAAGCTTTCTTT; cdr3_aa: CASRSTGVGTEAFF; clone_size: NA; j_call: TRBJ1-1; d_call: TRBD1; v_call: TRBV5-1
cdr3_nt: TGTGCCAGTAGTATCCCAGGAGGCGAAGCTTTCTTT; cdr3_aa: CASSIPGGEAFF; clone_size: NA; j_call: TRBJ1-1; d_call: NA; v_call: TRBV19
cdr3_nt: TGTGCCACCAGCAGAGATTCGGGGGTTGGGCCCCAGCATTTT; cdr3_aa: CATSRDSGVGPQHF; clone_size: NA; j_call: TRBJ1-5; d_call: NA; v_call: TRBV15
cdr3_nt: TGTGCCAGCAGCTTAAACCCAGGGGACACTGAAGCTTTCTTT; cdr3_aa: CASSLNPGDTEAFF; clone_size: NA; j_call: TRBJ1-1; d_call: NA; v_call: TRBV7-3
cdr3_nt: TGTGCCAGCAGTTTTTGGGGAGAGATGAACACTGAAGCTTTCTTT; cdr3_aa: CASSFWGEMNTEAFF; clone_size: NA; j_call: TRBJ1-1; d_call: NA; v_call: TRBV6-5
cdr3_nt: TGTGCCAGCAGTGCCGGACACAGATACTCTGGAAACACCATATATTTT; cdr3_aa: CASSAGHRYSGNTIYF; clone_size: NA; j_call: TRBJ1-3; d_call: NA; v_call: TRBV2
cdr3_nt: TGTGCCAGCAGCGCTGGACAGGTTGTAAAGGGTAACTATGGCTACACCTTC; cdr3_aa: CASSAGQVVKGNYGYTF; clone_size: few; j_call: TRBJ1-2; d_call: TRBD1; v_call: TRBV9
cdr3_nt: TGTGCCAGCAGCGAGCGGAGAATGGTGGGCTACACCTTC; cdr3_aa: CASSERRMVGYTF; clone_size: NA; j_call: TRBJ1-2; d_call: NA; v_call: TRBV21-1
cdr3_nt: TGCGCCCGCTGCCAAGGGGGGGGGACAGGGTTACCCAATTCACCCCTCCACTTT; cdr3_aa: CARCQGGGTGLPNSPLHF; clone_size: NA; j_call: TRBJ1-6; d_call: TRBD1; v_call: TRBV4-3
cdr3_nt: TGTGCCAGCATCAAAGTTCCAGGCAGGGACTATGGCTACACCTTC; cdr3_aa: CASIKVPGRDYGYTF; clone_size: NA; j_call: TRBJ1-2; d_call: NA; v_call: TRBV11-2
cdr3_nt: TGCGCCAGCAGCCAAGAGACAGGGGAAGCTTTCTTT; cdr3_aa: CASSQETGEAFF; clone_size: NA; j_call: TRBJ1-1; d_call: TRBD1; v_call: TRBV5-1
cdr3_nt: TGTGCCAGCAGTTCCCTAGGGGGCACAGATACGCAGTATTTT; cdr3_aa: CASSSLGGTDTQYF; clone_size: NA; j_call: TRBJ2-3; d_call: NA; v_call: TRBV7-2
cdr3_nt: TGTGCCAGCAGCTTATTAGGGACAGGGATCACAGATACGCAGTATTTT; cdr3_aa: CASSLLGTGITDTQYF; clone_size: NA; j_call: TRBJ2-3; d_call: TRBD1; v_call: TRBV7-3
cdr3_nt: TGTGCCAGCAGTGGAACTAGCGGGGTGCACAATGAGCAGTTCTTC; cdr3_aa: CASSGTSGVHNEQFF; clone_size: NA; j_call: TRBJ2-1; d_call: TRBD2; v_call: TRBV2
cdr3_nt: TGTGCCAGCAGCTTAGGGGAGAGGACTACTCAGTTCTTC; cdr3_aa: CASSLGERTTQFF; clone_size: NA; j_call: TRBJ2-1; d_call: NA; v_call: TRBV7-2
cdr3_nt: TGTGCCATCAGCACTAGCGGGGGACAAGAGACCCAGTACTTC; cdr3_aa: CAISTSGGQETQYF; clone_size: NA; j_call: TRBJ2-5; d_call: TRBD2; v_call: TRBV10-3
cdr3_nt: TGTGCCAGCAAACCCCGCCCGGGGCCCCAGCATTTT; cdr3_aa: CASKPRPGPQHF; clone_size: NA; j_call: TRBJ1-5; d_call: NA; v_call: TRBV28
cdr3_nt: TGTGCCAGCAGCTTAGATCCGGGAATGCAGTACTTC; cdr3_aa: CASSLDPGMQYF; clone_size: NA; j_call: TRBJ2-7; d_call: NA; v_call: TRBV11-3
cdr3_nt: TGTGCCAGCAGTTTATCCGGGACAGCGTACACCATATATTTT; cdr3_aa: CASSLSGTAYTIYF; clone_size: NA; j_call: TRBJ1-3; d_call: TRBD1; v_call: TRBV6-5
cdr3_nt: TGTGCCAGCAGAGACAGCACGAACACTGAAGCTTTCTTT; cdr3_aa: CASRDSTNTEAFF; clone_size: few; j_call: TRBJ1-1; d_call: NA; v_call: TRBV2
cdr3_nt: TGTGCCAGCAGCTTGGTGGGGACAGGATTCGAGACCCAGTACTTC; cdr3_aa: CASSLVGTGFETQYF; clone_size: once; j_call: TRBJ2-5; d_call: TRBD1; v_call: TRBV5-6
cdr3_nt: TGTGCCAGTAGTACCCATTTGGACAGGGAAGGCGCTGAAGCTTTCTTT; cdr3_aa: CASSTHLDREGAEAFF; clone_size: NA; j_call: TRBJ1-1; d_call: TRBD1; v_call: TRBV19
cdr3_nt: TGCGCCAGCAGCTCACAGGGGGCACCTAACTATGGCTACACCTTC; cdr3_aa: CASSSQGAPNYGYTF; clone_size: NA; j_call: TRBJ1-2; d_call: TRBD1; v_call: TRBV5-1
cdr3_nt: TGTGCCAGCAGCCACCGTGGGGCTAGCGGGAGTGCATACGAGCAGTACTTC; cdr3_aa: CASSHRGASGSAYEQYF; clone_size: NA; j_call: TRBJ2-7; d_call: TRBD2; v_call: TRBV4-2
cdr3_nt: TGCGCCAGCAGCCAAGTCGGGTCACCCCTCCACTTT; cdr3_aa: CASSQVGSPLHF; clone_size: few; j_call: TRBJ1-6; d_call: NA; v_call: TRBV4-3
cdr3_nt: TGTGCCAGCAGGCAGGCCTCTGGAAACACCATATATTTT; cdr3_aa: CASRQASGNTIYF; clone_size: NA; j_call: TRBJ1-3; d_call: NA; v_call: TRBV5-6
cdr3_nt: TGTGCCAGCTCACCACCGAGGACTGGGAATTCACCCCTCCACTTT; cdr3_aa: CASSPPRTGNSPLHF; clone_size: few; j_call: TRBJ1-6; d_call: NA; v_call: TRBV18
cdr3_nt: TGTGCCAGCAGCCCAAGCGGGGGGGCCGCAGATACGCAGTATTTT; cdr3_aa: CASSPSGGAADTQYF; clone_size: NA; j_call: TRBJ2-3; d_call: TRBD2; v_call: TRBV3-1/TRBV3-2
cdr3_nt: TGTGCCAGCAGCTTATTCAAAGGGGACAGGGGAGTTAGGTATTTT; cdr3_aa: CASSLFKGDRGVRYF; clone_size: NA; j_call: TRBJ2-3; d_call: TRBD1; v_call: TRBV7-9
cdr3_nt: TGTGCCAGCTCCCCGGGGCGGGGGAGCTCCTACGAGCAGTACTTC; cdr3_aa: CASSPGRGSSYEQYF; clone_size: NA; j_call: TRBJ2-7; d_call: TRBD2; v_call: TRBV18
cdr3_nt: TGTGCCAGCAGCCACGGAGACAGTGGCTCCTACGAGCAGTACTTC; cdr3_aa: CASSHGDSGSYEQYF; clone_size: once; j_call: TRBJ2-7; d_call: NA; v_call: TRBV7-2
cdr3_nt: TGTGCCAGCAGTTACACTCGACAGGCCGGCTACACCTTC; cdr3_aa: CASSYTRQAGYTF; clone_size: NA; j_call: TRBJ1-2; d_call: NA; v_call: TRBV12-3/TRBV12-4
cdr3_nt: TGTGCCAGCAGCTTAGAACTAGCGGGGGGGGATTGGGATACGCAGTATTTT; cdr3_aa: CASSLELAGGDWDTQYF; clone_size: NA; j_call: TRBJ2-3; d_call: TRBD2; v_call: TRBV11-2
cdr3_nt: TGTGCCAGCAGCGTAGATCAGGGGGCTGGAAACACCATATATTTT; cdr3_aa: CASSVDQGAGNTIYF; clone_size: NA; j_call: TRBJ1-3; d_call: TRBD1; v_call: TRBV9
cdr3_nt: TGTGCCAGCAGTTTCGGGGAAAAACTGTTTTTT; cdr3_aa: CASSFGEKLFF; clone_size: NA; j_call: TRBJ1-4; d_call: NA; v_call: TRBV12-3/TRBV12-4
cdr3_nt: TGTGCCAGCAGCTTATCCCCAACAGAAGGAAACACCATATATTTT; cdr3_aa: CASSLSPTEGNTIYF; clone_size: NA; j_call: TRBJ1-3; d_call: NA; v_call: TRBV11-3
cdr3_nt: TGTGCCAGCAGGGACTATAGCAATCAGCCCCAGCATTTT; cdr3_aa: CASRDYSNQPQHF; clone_size: NA; j_call: TRBJ1-5; d_call: NA; v_call: TRBV6-5
cdr3_nt: TGCGCCAGTGCGACAGCAGATAATTCACCCCTCCACTTT; cdr3_aa: CASATADNSPLHF; clone_size: NA; j_call: TRBJ1-6; d_call: NA; v_call: TRBV5-1
cdr3_nt: TGTGCCAGCTCACGGGAGGCGAACACTGAAGCTTTCTTT; cdr3_aa: CASSREANTEAFF; clone_size: NA; j_call: TRBJ1-1; d_call: NA; v_call: TRBV18
cdr3_nt: TGTGCCAGCAGCCAAGAATTTCCGTACACTGAAGCTTTCTTT; cdr3_aa: CASSQEFPYTEAFF; clone_size: NA; j_call: TRBJ1-1; d_call: NA; v_call: TRBV14
cdr3_nt: TGTGCCTGGAGTGTTGGCAGTGGAGTTTACTACGAGCAGTACTTC; cdr3_aa: CAWSVGSGVYYEQYF; clone_size: NA; j_call: TRBJ2-7; d_call: NA; v_call: TRBV30
cdr3_nt: TGTGCCAGCAGCCAAGTTTCTACCGGGACAGGGTTGGGCACCTTC; cdr3_aa: CASSQVSTGTGLGTF; clone_size: few; j_call: TRBJ1-2; d_call: TRBD1; v_call: TRBV4-2
cdr3_nt: TGTGCCAGCAGCTTAGGTCTAGCGGGGGATCTAGGGGATACGCAGTATTTT; cdr3_aa: CASSLGLAGDLGDTQYF; clone_size: NA; j_call: TRBJ2-3; d_call: TRBD2; v_call: TRBV7-2
cdr3_nt: TGTGCCAGCAGCGGCGTGGGACTAGCGGTCTACAATGAGCAGTTCTTC; cdr3_aa: CASSGVGLAVYNEQFF; clone_size: NA; j_call: TRBJ2-1; d_call: TRBD2; v_call: TRBV11-1
cdr3_nt: TGTGCCAGCAGCTTAGCGTTCGGGCAGGGCTATGGCTACACCTTC; cdr3_aa: CASSLAFGQGYGYTF; clone_size: few; j_call: TRBJ1-2; d_call: NA; v_call: TRBV7-2
cdr3_nt: TGTGCCAGCACCTTCCGGAGCCTCTCTGGGGCCAACGTCCTGACTTTC; cdr3_aa: CASTFRSLSGANVLTF; clone_size: NA; j_call: TRBJ2-6; d_call: NA; v_call: TRBV6-6
cdr3_nt: TGTGCCAGCAGCCCACCCAGGGGCTCTAACACCGGGGAGCTGTTTTTT; cdr3_aa: CASSPPRGSNTGELFF; clone_size: once; j_call: TRBJ2-2; d_call: NA; v_call: TRBV7-3
cdr3_nt: TGTGCCAGCAGCCCCGGTAGCGGAGAAAAACTGTTTTTT; cdr3_aa: CASSPGSGEKLFF; clone_size: NA; j_call: TRBJ1-4; d_call: NA; v_call: TRBV3-1/TRBV3-2
cdr3_nt: TGTGCTAGTGGAGTCGGGGGCTCCTACAATGAGCAGTTCTTC; cdr3_aa: CASGVGGSYNEQFF; clone_size: NA; j_call: TRBJ2-1; d_call: NA; v_call: TRBV12-5
cdr3_nt: TGTGCCAGCAGCCAGCCGGACACCCCTCGTGCGGGCTACACCTTC; cdr3_aa: CASSQPDTPRAGYTF; clone_size: NA; j_call: TRBJ1-2; d_call: NA; v_call: TRBV4-2